This TCR beta chain was observed in a study of blood T cell repertoires in COVID-19. Measured with immunoSEQ multiplex PCR; TCRdb has only the in-frame clones, and not every one. The data contain more than 70,000 clones, 90% to 95% of them seen just once; the ten biggest clones take up roughly 4%. CDR1 is SGHRS and CDR2 is YFSETQ in the germline V gene. V was pared by 4 bases and J by 2 bases, with 8 bases of the junction left unmatched. The CDR3 has 16 amino acids. The rearrangement joins TRBV5-1 to TRBJ2-3; 9 bases line up with TRBD2. The sequence was collected from a woman between 45 and 60 years old in a cohort sampled during active COVID-19. The specimen sequenced was peripheral blood. CDR3 residues: CASSPKAGGNTDTQYF. CDR3 bases: TGCGCCAGCAGCCCGAAAGCGGGGGGAAACACAGATACGCAGTATTTT.